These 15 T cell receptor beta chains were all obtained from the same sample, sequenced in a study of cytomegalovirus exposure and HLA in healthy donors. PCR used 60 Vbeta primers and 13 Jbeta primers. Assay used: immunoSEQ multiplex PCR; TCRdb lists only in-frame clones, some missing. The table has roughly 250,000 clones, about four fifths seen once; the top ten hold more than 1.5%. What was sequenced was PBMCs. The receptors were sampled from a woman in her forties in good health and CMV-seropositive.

Here the CDR3 reads CASSITGTNTEAFF. CDR3 nucleotides: TGTGCCAGTAGTATAACCGGGACAAACACTGAAGCTTTCTTT. The chain employs TRBV19 and TRBJ1-1; possible D gene TRBD1, 6 bases. The V end lost 2 bases, the J end lost 2 bases, and 9 bases lay between the germline ends. Germline CDR1 LNHDA, CDR2 SQIVND (reference sequence). The CDR3 consists of 14 residues.

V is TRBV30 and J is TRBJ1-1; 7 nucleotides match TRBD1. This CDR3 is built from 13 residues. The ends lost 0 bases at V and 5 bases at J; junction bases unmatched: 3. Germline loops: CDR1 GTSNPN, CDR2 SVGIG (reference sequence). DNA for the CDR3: TGTGCCTGGAGTGTCACAGGGGAAACTGAAGCTTTCTTT. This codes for CAWSVTGETEAFF. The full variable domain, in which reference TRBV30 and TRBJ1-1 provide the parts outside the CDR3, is SQTIHQWPATLVQPVGSPLSLECTVEGTSNPNLYWYRQAAGRGLQLLFYSVGIGQISSEVPQNLSASRPQDRQFILSSKKLLLSDSGFYLCAWSVTGETEAFFGQGTRLTVV.

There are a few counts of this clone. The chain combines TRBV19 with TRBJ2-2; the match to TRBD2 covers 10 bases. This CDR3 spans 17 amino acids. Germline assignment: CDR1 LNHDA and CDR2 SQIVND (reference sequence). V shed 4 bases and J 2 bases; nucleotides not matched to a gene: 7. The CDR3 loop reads CASSRSGTSANTGELFF. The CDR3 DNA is TGTGCCAGTAGTAGATCCGGGACTAGCGCCAACACCGGGGAGCTGTTTTTT.

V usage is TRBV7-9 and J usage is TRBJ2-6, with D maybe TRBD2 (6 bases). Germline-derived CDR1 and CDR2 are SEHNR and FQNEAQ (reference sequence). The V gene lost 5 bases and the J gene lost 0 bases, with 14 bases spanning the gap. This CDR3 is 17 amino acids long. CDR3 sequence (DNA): TGTGCCAGCAGCAAGTCGGAGGGGAGCTCTGGGGCCAACGTCCTGACTTTC. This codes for CASSKSEGSSGANVLTF.

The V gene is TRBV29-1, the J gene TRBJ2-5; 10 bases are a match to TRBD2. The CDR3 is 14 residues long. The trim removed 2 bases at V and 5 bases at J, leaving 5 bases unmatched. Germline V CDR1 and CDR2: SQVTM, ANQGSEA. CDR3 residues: CSVELAGASETQYF. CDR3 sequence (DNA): TGCAGCGTTGAACTAGCGGGAGCTAGTGAGACCCAGTACTTC.

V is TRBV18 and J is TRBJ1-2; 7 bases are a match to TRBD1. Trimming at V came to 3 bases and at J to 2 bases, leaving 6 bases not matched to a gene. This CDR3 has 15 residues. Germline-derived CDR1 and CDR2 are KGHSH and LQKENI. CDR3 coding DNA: TGTGCCAGCTCACCGGGACAGACTTTAAACTATGGCTACACCTTC. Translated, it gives CASSPGQTLNYGYTF.

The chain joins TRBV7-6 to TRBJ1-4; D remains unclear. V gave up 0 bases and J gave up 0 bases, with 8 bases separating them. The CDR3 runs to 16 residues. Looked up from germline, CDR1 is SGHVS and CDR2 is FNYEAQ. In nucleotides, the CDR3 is TGTGCCAGCAGCTTAGCGAGGGCGGCAACTAATGAAAAACTGTTTTTT. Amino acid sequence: CASSLARAATNEKLFF.

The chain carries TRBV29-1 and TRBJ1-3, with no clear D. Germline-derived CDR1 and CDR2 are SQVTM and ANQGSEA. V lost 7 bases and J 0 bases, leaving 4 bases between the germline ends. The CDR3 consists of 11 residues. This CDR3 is CSAHSGNTIYF. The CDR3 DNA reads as TGCAGCGCCCACTCTGGAAACACCATATATTTT.

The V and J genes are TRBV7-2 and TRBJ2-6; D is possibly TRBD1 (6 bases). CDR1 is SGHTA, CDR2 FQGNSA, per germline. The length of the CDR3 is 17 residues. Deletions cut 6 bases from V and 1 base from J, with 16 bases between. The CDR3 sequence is CASSIGGGRSGANVLTF. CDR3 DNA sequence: TGTGCCAGCAGTATTGGGGGCGGACGGTCTGGGGCCAACGTCCTGACTTTC.

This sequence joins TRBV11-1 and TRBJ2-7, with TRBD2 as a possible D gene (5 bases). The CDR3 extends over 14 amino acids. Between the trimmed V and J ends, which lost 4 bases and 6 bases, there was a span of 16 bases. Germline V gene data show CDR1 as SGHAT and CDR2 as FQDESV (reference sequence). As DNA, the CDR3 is TGTGCCAGCAGCTCTATTCGGGGAATACTCGAGCAGTACTTC. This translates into CASSSIRGILEQYF.

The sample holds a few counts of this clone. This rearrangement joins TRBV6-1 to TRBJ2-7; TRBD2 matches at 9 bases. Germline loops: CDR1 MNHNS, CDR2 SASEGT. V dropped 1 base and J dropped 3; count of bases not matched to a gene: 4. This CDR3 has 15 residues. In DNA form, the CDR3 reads TGTGCCAGCAGTGAAGTAGCAGCGGGAGGCTACGAGCAGTACTTC. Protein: CASSEVAAGGYEQYF.

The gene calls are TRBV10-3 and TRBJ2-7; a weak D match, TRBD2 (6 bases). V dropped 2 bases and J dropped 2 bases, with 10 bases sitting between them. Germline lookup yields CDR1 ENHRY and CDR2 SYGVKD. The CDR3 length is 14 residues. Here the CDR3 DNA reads TGTGCCATCAGTGAGGGGACTCCGGCCTACGAGCAGTACTTC. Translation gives CAISEGTPAYEQYF.

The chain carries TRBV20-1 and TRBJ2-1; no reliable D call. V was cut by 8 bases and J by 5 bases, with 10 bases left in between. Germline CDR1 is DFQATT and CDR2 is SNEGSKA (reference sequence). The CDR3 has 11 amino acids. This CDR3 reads CSLGRHNEQFF. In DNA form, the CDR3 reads TGCAGTCTGGGCCGACACAATGAGCAGTTCTTC.

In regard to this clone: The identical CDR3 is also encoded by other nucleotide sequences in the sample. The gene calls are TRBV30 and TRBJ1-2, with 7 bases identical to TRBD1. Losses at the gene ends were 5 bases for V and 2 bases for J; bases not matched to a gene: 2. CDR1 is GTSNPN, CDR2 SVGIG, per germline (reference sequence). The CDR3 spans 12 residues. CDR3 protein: CAWYRGNYGYTF. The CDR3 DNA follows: TGTGCCTGGTACAGGGGAAACTATGGCTACACCTTC.

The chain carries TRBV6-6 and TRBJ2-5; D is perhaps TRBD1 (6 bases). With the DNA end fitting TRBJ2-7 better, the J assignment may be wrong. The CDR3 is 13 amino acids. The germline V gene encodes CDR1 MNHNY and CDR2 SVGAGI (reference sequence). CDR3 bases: TGTGCCAGTCTGAACCACTTAGGGGGCGAGCAGTACTTC. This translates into CASLNHLGGEQYF.